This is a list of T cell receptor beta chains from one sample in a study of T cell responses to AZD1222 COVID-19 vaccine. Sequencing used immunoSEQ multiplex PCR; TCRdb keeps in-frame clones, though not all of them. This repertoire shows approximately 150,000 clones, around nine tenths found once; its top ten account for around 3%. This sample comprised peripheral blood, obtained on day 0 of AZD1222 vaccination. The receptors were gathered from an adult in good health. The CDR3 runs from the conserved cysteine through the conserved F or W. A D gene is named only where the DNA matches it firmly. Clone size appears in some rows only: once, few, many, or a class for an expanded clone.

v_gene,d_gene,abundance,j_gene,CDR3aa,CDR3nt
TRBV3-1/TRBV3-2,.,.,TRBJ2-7,CASSLRSGNYEQYF,TGTGCCAGCAGCCTGCGATCGGGAAACTACGAGCAGTACTTC
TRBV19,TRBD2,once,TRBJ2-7,CASSVAGGAYEQYF,TGTGCCAGTTCCGTAGCGGGGGGGGCCTACGAGCAGTACTTC
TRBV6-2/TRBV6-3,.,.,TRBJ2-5,CASSLWALQETQYF,TGTGCCAGCAGTTTATGGGCACTCCAAGAGACCCAGTACTTC
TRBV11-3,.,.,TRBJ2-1,CASSLDVVEGGNEQFF,TGTGCCAGCAGCTTAGATGTGGTAGAGGGGGGGAATGAGCAGTTCTTC
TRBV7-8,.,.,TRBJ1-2,CASSPRYDSINYGYTF,TGTGCCAGCAGCCCTAGGTATGACAGCATCAACTATGGCTACACCTTC
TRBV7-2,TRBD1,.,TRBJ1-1,CASRARVDRATEAFF,TGTGCCAGCAGGGCTAGGGTAGACAGGGCCACTGAAGCTTTCTTT
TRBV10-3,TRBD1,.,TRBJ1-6,CAISEGDRGRGSPLHF,TGTGCCATCAGTGAAGGGGACAGGGGAAGGGGTTCACCCCTCCACTTT
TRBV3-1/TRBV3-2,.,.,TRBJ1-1,CASILLGGTEAFF,TGTGCCAGCATCCTCCTCGGGGGCACTGAAGCTTTCTTT
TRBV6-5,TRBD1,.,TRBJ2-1,CASSRGTGSFNEQFF,TGTGCCAGCAGTAGGGGGACAGGGTCATTCAATGAGCAGTTCTTC
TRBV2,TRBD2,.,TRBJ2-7,CASSEERGYEQYF,TGTGCCAGCAGTGAAGAGCGGGGCTACGAGCAGTACTTC
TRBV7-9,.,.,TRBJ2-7,CASSLGLYYEQYF,TGTGCCAGCAGCTTGGGACTTTACTACGAGCAGTACTTC
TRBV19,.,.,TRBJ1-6,CASSGRGGRSPLHF,TGTGCCAGTAGTGGTAGGGGCGGTAGGTCACCCCTCCACTTT
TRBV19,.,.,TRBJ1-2,CASSIQGLGNYGYTF,TGTGCCAGTAGTATTCAGGGCTTGGGAAACTATGGCTACACCTTC
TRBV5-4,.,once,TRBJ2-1,CASSSEAGRRNEQFF,TGTGCCAGCAGCTCGGAGGCGGGGAGGAGGAATGAGCAGTTCTTC
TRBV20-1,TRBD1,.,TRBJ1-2,CSASPRQGNYGYTF,TGCAGTGCTAGTCCCCGACAGGGAAACTATGGCTACACCTTC
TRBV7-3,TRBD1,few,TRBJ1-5,CASSFGGDRRYSNQPQHF,TGTGCCAGCAGCTTCGGTGGGGACAGGAGATATAGCAATCAGCCCCAGCATTTT
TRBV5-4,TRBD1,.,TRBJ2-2,CASSRLTGAPGELFF,TGTGCCAGCAGCCGGTTGACAGGGGCCCCCGGGGAGCTGTTTTTT
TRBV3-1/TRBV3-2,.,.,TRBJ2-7,CASSQERGGKQYF,TGTGCCAGCAGCCAAGAAAGGGGGGGCAAGCAGTACTTC
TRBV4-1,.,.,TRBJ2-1,CASSQDQGGHNEQFF,TGCGCCAGCAGCCAAGATCAGGGGGGACACAATGAGCAGTTCTTC
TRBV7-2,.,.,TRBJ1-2,CASSPLVGSYGYTF,TGTGCCAGCAGCCCCCTCGTGGGCAGCTATGGCTACACCTTC
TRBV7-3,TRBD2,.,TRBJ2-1,CASSEWTSPSYNEQFF,TGTGCCAGCAGCGAATGGACTAGCCCCTCCTACAATGAGCAGTTCTTC
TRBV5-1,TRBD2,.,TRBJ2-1,CASSLLLKQAGDEQFF,TGCGCCAGCAGCTTGCTCCTGAAGCAGGCGGGGGATGAGCAGTTCTTC
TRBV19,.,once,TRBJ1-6,CASSIGPGDSPLHF,TGTGCCAGTAGTATAGGTCCGGGGGATTCACCCCTCCACTTT
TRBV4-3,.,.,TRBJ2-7,CASSQDSQGPYEQYF,TGCGCCAGCAGCCAAGATTCCCAGGGGCCCTACGAGCAGTACTTC
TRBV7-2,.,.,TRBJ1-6,CASSFAGSAYNSPLHF,TGTGCCAGCAGCTTTGCAGGGTCCGCCTATAATTCACCCCTCCACTTT
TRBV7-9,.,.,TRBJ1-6,CASSQQDHTFSPLHF,TGTGCCAGCAGCCAGCAGGACCACACGTTCTCACCCCTCCACTTT
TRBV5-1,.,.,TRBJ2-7,CASSDQGSYEQYF,TGCGCCAGCAGCGATCAGGGCTCCTACGAGCAGTACTTC
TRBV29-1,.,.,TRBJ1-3,CSVGQAGNTIYF,TGCAGCGTTGGACAGGCTGGAAACACCATATATTTT
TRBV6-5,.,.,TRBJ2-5,CATFGGAAETQYF,TGTGCCACCTTTGGGGGGGCGGCGGAGACCCAGTACTTC
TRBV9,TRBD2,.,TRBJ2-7,CASSVAGLAGGSKSYEQYF,TGTGCCAGCAGCGTAGCCGGACTAGCGGGGGGCTCAAAATCCTACGAGCAGTACTTC
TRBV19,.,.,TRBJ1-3,CASMGVRGSGNTIYF,TGTGCCAGTATGGGGGTTCGGGGGTCTGGAAACACCATATATTTT
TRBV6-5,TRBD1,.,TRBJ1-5,CASKITGGVNQPQHF,TGTGCCAGCAAAATCACAGGGGGAGTAAATCAGCCCCAGCATTTT
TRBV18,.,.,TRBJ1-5,CASSPETYQPQHF,TGTGCCAGCTCACCGGAGACATATCAGCCCCAGCATTTT
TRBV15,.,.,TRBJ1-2,CATSIKGGHGYTF,TGTGCCACCAGCATCAAGGGGGGCCATGGCTACACCTTC
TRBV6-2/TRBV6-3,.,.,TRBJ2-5,CASSYPTKVETQYF,TGTGCCAGCAGTTACCCGACGAAGGTTGAGACCCAGTACTTC
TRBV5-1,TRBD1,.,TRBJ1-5,CASSLGQGDQPQHF,TGCGCCAGCAGCCTTGGACAGGGGGATCAGCCCCAGCATTTT
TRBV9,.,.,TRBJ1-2,CASSPRNPRVPYGYTF,TGTGCCAGCAGCCCAAGAAACCCCAGGGTACCCTATGGCTACACCTTC
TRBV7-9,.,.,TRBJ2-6,CASSLVRGSAANVLTF,TGTGCCAGCAGCTTAGTACGGGGAAGCGCGGCCAACGTCCTGACTTTC
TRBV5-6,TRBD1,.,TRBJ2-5,CASSLAGTGEGETQYF,TGTGCCAGCAGCTTGGCCGGGACAGGGGAAGGAGAGACCCAGTACTTC
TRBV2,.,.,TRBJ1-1,CASTRQVDPEAFF,TGTGCCAGTACGCGACAGGTAGACCCTGAAGCTTTCTTT
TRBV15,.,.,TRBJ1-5,CATSREAALPPSNQPQHF,TGTGCCACCAGCAGAGAGGCAGCCCTCCCCCCTAGCAATCAGCCCCAGCATTTT
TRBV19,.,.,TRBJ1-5,CASSLRRDSNQPQHF,TGTGCCAGTAGTCTAAGGCGGGACAGCAATCAGCCCCAGCATTTT
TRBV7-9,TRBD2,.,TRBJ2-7,CASSWASGADTYEQYF,TGCGCCAGCAGCTGGGCTAGCGGGGCGGACACCTACGAGCAGTACTTC
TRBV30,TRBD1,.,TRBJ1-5,CAWSPVGGTGRQPQHF,TGTGCCTGGAGCCCAGTGGGAGGGACAGGGCGTCAGCCCCAGCATTTT
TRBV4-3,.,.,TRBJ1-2,CASSQDGGAANYGYTF,TGCGCCAGCAGCCAAGATGGGGGGGCAGCTAACTATGGCTACACCTTC
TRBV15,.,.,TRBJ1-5,CATSREGAGNQPQHF,TGTGCCACCAGCAGAGAGGGGGCGGGCAATCAGCCCCAGCATTTT
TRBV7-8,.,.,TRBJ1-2,CASSSPPTYGYTF,TGTGCCAGCAGCTCCCCCCCAACGTATGGCTACACCTTC
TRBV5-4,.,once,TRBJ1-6,CASSPGGGNSPLHF,TGTGCCAGCAGCCCCGGGGGAGGGAATTCACCCCTCCACTTT
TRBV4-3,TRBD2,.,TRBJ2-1,CASSQAGLAGDEQFF,TGCGCCAGCAGCCAAGCAGGACTAGCCGGGGATGAGCAGTTCTTC
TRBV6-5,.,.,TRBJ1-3,CASRRDGISGNTIYF,TGTGCCAGCAGGCGGGACGGCATCTCTGGAAACACCATATATTTT
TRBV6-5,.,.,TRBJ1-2,CASRAPAGGYTF,TGTGCCAGCAGGGCCCCAGCGGGAGGCTACACCTTC